A single sample is the source of the 10 T cell receptor beta chains below, sequenced in a study of T cells expressing NK-cell markers (dated by TCRdb to 2019 to 2021). Library generation was performed with 5' RACE. Sequencing took place on an Illumina HiSeq 2000. TCRdb reprocessed the reads, reporting each CDR3 protein sequence once and no DNA. The data table for this sample lists roughly 180,000 distinct CDR3 sequences. The ten largest make up roughly 18% of the sample. The sample consisted of blood T cells: a sorted CD56 or NKG2C T cell subset, CD4+ or CD8+ T cells, or bulk PBMC T cells (not recorded which). The receptors were sampled from a woman aged 18 to 69 in good health.

This chain connects TRBV25-1 to TRBJ1-1; the D gene TCRdb calls, TRBD1, cannot be checked with no DNA. Germline CDR1 is MGHDK and CDR2 is SYGVNS. The CDR3 is 12 amino acids. The CDR3 protein is CASSSPGAEAFF.

The chain uses TRBV5-1 and TRBJ2-3; as DNA is missing, the TRBD2 call by TCRdb cannot be tested. Germline CDR1 and CDR2: SGHRS and YFSETQ. The CDR3 is 14 amino acids. The CDR3 spells CATGLAGSTDTQYF.

The chain links TRBV12-3 or TRBV12-4 to TRBJ2-3; TCRdb reports TRBD1, a call that lacks DNA to check it against. There are 12 residues in the CDR3. The CDR3 reads CASTRDTDTQYF.

The rearrangement joins TRBV24-1 to TRBJ2-2. The CDR3 extends over 15 amino acids. Germline V CDR1 and CDR2: KGHDR, SFDVKD. This CDR3 is CATSDLSRNTGELFF.

CDR3 region: CASSLGSQGELPQHF. The chain carries TRBV12-3 or TRBV12-4 and TRBJ1-5; TCRdb names TRBD1, which stays unverified in the absence of DNA. The CDR3 totals 15 residues.

The rearrangement joins TRBV7-9 to TRBJ1-1. Looked up from germline, CDR1 is SEHNR and CDR2 is FQNEAQ (reference sequence). The CDR3 has 15 amino acids. CDR3: CASSLDLVGITEAFF.

V usage is TRBV28 and J usage is TRBJ2-7; there is no DNA to check the TCRdb D call of TRBD2. CDR3 length equals 13 residues. Germline CDR1 MDHEN, CDR2 SYDVKM. CDR3 loop: CASSLWEAYEQYF.

The chain has TRBV11-2 and TRBJ2-1; as DNA is missing, the TRBD1 call by TCRdb cannot be tested. The CDR3 consists of 17 residues. Germline V lookup: CDR1 SGHAT, CDR2 FQNNGV. The CDR3 here is CASSSTKTGGSYNEQFF.

The V and J genes are TRBV7-3 and TRBJ2-2; as DNA is missing, the TRBD1 call by TCRdb cannot be tested. CDR3 length equals 16 residues. Per germline, CDR1 SGHTA and CDR2 FQGTGA. CDR3 region: CASSLTIAGASGELFF.

V gene TRBV12-3 or TRBV12-4 combines with J gene TRBJ2-1; TCRdb calls TRBD2, which cannot be checked without DNA. This CDR3 comprises 13 residues. The CDR3 loop is CATASGPYNEQFF.